The 10 T cell receptor beta chains given below trace back to one sample, sequenced in a study. Adaptor-ligated barcode primers were used to amplify TRBV12-4/TRBJ1-2 clonotypes. Using its own MiXCR run on the multiplex PCR reads, TCRdb lists one record per CDR3 protein. This sample has around 800 distinct CDR3 sequences, with roughly 13% found just once. Material for sequencing was naive CD4+ T cells sorted from blood. Subset noted: naive CD4+ T cells, CD4+CD45RA+CD25-. The receptor source for this set is a female donor with breast cancer.

V and J are TRBV12-3 or TRBV12-4 and TRBJ1-2; D might be TRBD1 (5 bases). This CDR3 is built from 14 residues. Trimming took 6 bases from V and 3 from J, leaving 14 bases between them. DNA for the CDR3: TGTGCCAGCAGCGAACAGAGGGGAGACTATGGCTACACCTTC. This translates into CASSEQRGDYGYTF.

In this sample, this clonotype is medium-sized (0.01 to 0.1%). V and J are TRBV12-3 or TRBV12-4 and TRBJ1-2, with 8 bases aligning to TRBD1. V lost 6 bases and J lost 3; bases outside the gene matches: 3. The CDR3 consists of 13 residues. The CDR3 sequence: CASSRTGYYGYTF. The CDR3 DNA sequence: TGTGCCAGCAGCCGGACAGGGTACTATGGCTACACCTTC.

This clonotype is termed large. The chain carries TRBV12-3 or TRBV12-4 and TRBJ1-2, with unresolved D. The CDR3 totals 15 residues. V was clipped by 0 bases and J by 1 base, with 9 bases between them. CDR3 in amino acids: CASSLASGGNYGYTF. In nucleotides, the CDR3 is TGTGCCAGCAGTTTAGCCTCGGGCGGTAACTATGGCTACACCTTC.

This clonotype is labeled medium-sized. The V and J genes are TRBV12-3 or TRBV12-4 and TRBJ1-2; D is unresolved. The V end was cut by 6 bases, the J end by 4 bases, with 18 bases between. This CDR3 region has 15 residues. In DNA, the CDR3 is TGTGCCAGCAGCTCCAACAGCCGTTCCATCTATGGCTACACCTTC. This encodes CASSSNSRSIYGYTF.

This clonotype was detected a few times. The rearrangement joins TRBV12-3 or TRBV12-4 to TRBJ1-2; 10 nucleotides match TRBD1. V was pared by 6 bases and J by 7 bases, with 8 bases of the junction left unmatched. The CDR3 totals 14 residues. CDR3 nucleotide sequence: TGTGCCAGCAGCATCAGGGACAGGGGCTTTGGCTACACCTTC. Translation gives CASSIRDRGFGYTF.

This clonotype counts as medium-sized. This chain connects TRBV12-3 or TRBV12-4 to TRBJ1-2; D call uncertain. V gave up 6 bases and J gave up 6 bases, with 20 bases separating them. The CDR3 length is 15 residues. CDR3 nucleotide sequence: TGTGCCAGCAGCCCAACTGGACGTGGAAGGGATGGCTACACCTTC. This encodes CASSPTGRGRDGYTF.

This clonotype is medium-sized by share. The V call is TRBV12-3 or TRBV12-4, the J call TRBJ1-2; TRBD1 agrees at 8 bases. There are 15 residues in the CDR3. The V gene end was trimmed by 2 bases and the J gene end by 7 bases; junction bases not matched to a gene: 9. The DNA for the CDR3 is TGTGCCAGCAGTTTACCACGACAGGGGAGGGGTGGCTACACCTTC. Its translation is CASSLPRQGRGGYTF.

This clonotype was counted between two and nine times. This rearrangement joins TRBV12-3 or TRBV12-4 to TRBJ1-2, with D possibly TRBD1 on 5 matching bases. This CDR3 spans 13 amino acids. V dropped 4 bases and J dropped 5 bases, with 11 bases sitting between them. This CDR3 reads CASSSRRGYGYTF. The CDR3 DNA sequence: TGTGCCAGCAGTTCCCGAAGGGGATATGGCTACACCTTC.

The chain carries TRBV12-3 or TRBV12-4 and TRBJ1-2; TRBD1 aligns across 8 bases. Losses at the gene ends were 1 base for V and 4 bases for J; bases not matched to a gene: 2. The CDR3 consists of 14 residues. The CDR3 spells CASSLVDRGYGYTF. The CDR3, as DNA: TGTGCCAGCAGTTTAGTCGACAGGGGCTATGGCTACACCTTC.

Judged by abundance, this clonotype is large. This sequence joins TRBV12-3 or TRBV12-4 and TRBJ1-2; D perhaps matches TRBD1 (5 bases). V lost 0 bases to trimming and J lost 2 bases, with 10 bases between them. The CDR3 is 15 residues long. The CDR3 spells CASSLARTGNYGYTF. CDR3 nucleotides: TGTGCCAGCAGTTTAGCGAGAACAGGCAACTATGGCTACACCTTC.